This passage covers 14 T cell receptor beta chains from one sample sequenced in a study of beta chain features in type 1 diabetes. Study-wide results and caveats: Patients with Type 1 diabetes showed moderately but significantly shorter TCRB CDR3s in all four CD4+ subsets.

Their recognized antigens are unknown. Of the isolated RNA, all was reverse transcribed, and so the sequenced material was expressed TCRB transcripts. The assay was immunoSEQ multiplex PCR, and TCRdb's table has in-frame clones only and misses some. The table has 150,000 to 200,000 clones, almost 8% seen once; the top ten hold under 0.6%. Material for sequencing was central memory CD4+ T cells from blood. These receptors came from a man in his late teens or twenties with type 1 diabetes.

The chain links TRBV30 to TRBJ1-1; D is ambiguous. Trimming removed 1 base from V and 0 bases from J, with 6 bases in between. The CDR3 length is 13 residues. CDR1 and CDR2 (germline): GTSNPN, SVGIG (reference sequence). CDR3 in DNA: TGTGCCTGGAGTGCTCAGGTGAACACTGAAGCTTTCTTT. This codes for CAWSAQVNTEAFF.

This chain joins TRBV4-1 and TRBJ1-1; D is unresolved. CDR3 length: 12 residues. Looked up from germline, CDR1 is MGHRA and CDR2 is YSYEKL. V dropped 6 bases and J dropped 6 bases, with 11 bases sitting between them. CDR3 DNA: TGCGCCAGCAGTCGGACTGGGTCTGAAGCTTTCTTT. Amino acid sequence: CASSRTGSEAFF.

The chain joins TRBV7-2 to TRBJ1-2; perhaps TRBD1 as D (5 bases). From germline, CDR1 is SGHTA and CDR2 FQGNSA. The CDR3 is made up of 15 amino acids. Trimming pared 4 bases from V and 5 bases from J, leaving 17 bases between. The CDR3 sequence: CASSSRGGTVYGYTF. CDR3 coding DNA: TGTGCCAGCAGCTCACGAGGAGGGACGGTATATGGCTACACCTTC.

The chain uses TRBV20-1 and TRBJ1-1; no reliable D call. The CDR3 is made up of 11 amino acids. Looked up from germline, CDR1 is DFQATT and CDR2 is SNEGSKA (reference sequence). Trimming stripped 8 bases from V and 1 base from J, with 8 bases between. In nucleotides, the CDR3 is TGCAGTCCTCGTCGGAACACTGAAGCTTTCTTT. Protein: CSPRRNTEAFF.

The chain couples TRBV30 to TRBJ1-3, with no clear D. The CDR3 runs 13 residues. Germline V lookup: CDR1 GTSNPN, CDR2 SVGIG (reference sequence). V was pared by 2 bases and J by 2 bases, with 7 bases between. CDR3 sequence: CAWSPVAGNTIYF. The CDR3 DNA is TGTGCCTGGAGTCCGGTTGCTGGAAACACCATATATTTT. Looking up the rest from reference TRBV30 and TRBJ1-3 gives the full variable domain: SQTIHQWPATLVQPVGSPLSLECTVEGTSNPNLYWYRQAAGRGLQLLFYSVGIGQISSEVPQNLSASRPQDRQFILSSKKLLLSDSGFYLCAWSPVAGNTIYFGEGSWLTVV.

This clone occurred a few times. V gene TRBV7-9 combines with J gene TRBJ2-5; the D gene is possibly TRBD2 (6 bases). The germline V gene has CDR1 SEHNR and CDR2 FQNEAQ (reference sequence). The CDR3 loop spans 14 amino acids. Trimming removed 5 bases at V and 2 bases at J, with 12 bases between. The CDR3 sequence is CASSPPGLQETQYF. CDR3 sequence (DNA): TGTGCCAGCAGCCCGCCAGGACTACAAGAGACCCAGTACTTC.

The chain joins TRBV4-2 to TRBJ1-5; TRBD1 agrees at 8 bases. The CDR3 length is 19 residues. Germline V gene data show CDR1 as LGHNA and CDR2 as YNFKEQ. The junction had 13 bases not matched to a gene; V was cut back by 1 base and J by 2 bases. CDR3 in DNA: TGTGCCAGCAGCCAAGGCTCTGACAGGGGTTTGGGGGGCAATCAGCCCCAGCATTTT. Translation: CASSQGSDRGLGGNQPQHF.

This clone has only a few counts. The chain is built from TRBV4-1 and TRBJ2-5; 9 bases fit TRBD1. The J call is doubtful: the DNA matches TRBJ2-7 better. The CDR3 runs to 15 residues. Germline assignment: CDR1 MGHRA and CDR2 YSYEKL. The CDR3 bases are TGCGCCAGCAGCCAAGGTGGGGACAGGGTCAACGAGCAGTACTTC. It yields the protein CASSQGGDRVNEQYF.

V is TRBV27 and J is TRBJ2-1; weak D call: TRBD2 (5 bases). CDR3 length equals 20 residues. V lost 4 bases, J lost 6 bases, and 31 bases lay in between. In germline, CDR1 is MNHEY, CDR2 SMNVEV (reference sequence). The CDR3 DNA reads TGTGCCAGCAGTTCACTAGTAGGGCTTGTTGGGCCACGCGTGAGCAATGAGCAGTTCTTC. Its protein product is CASSSLVGLVGPRVSNEQFF.

This clone appeared a few times. The J gene is TRBJ2-1, the V gene TRBV5-1; the D gene is possibly TRBD2 (5 bases). The CDR3 extends over 17 amino acids. V shed 0 bases and J shed 9 bases, with 22 bases lying between them. The germline V gene has CDR1 SGHRS and CDR2 YFSETQ. The DNA of the CDR3 is TGCGCCAGCAGCTTGGTTGCGGGTCCTCAGTTGTCGAGTGAGCAGTTCTTC. Its protein is CASSLVAGPQLSSEQFF.

This clone was seen at least ten times. The chain joins TRBV28 to TRBJ1-6; the D is unclear. This CDR3 comprises 14 residues. Germline V lookup: CDR1 MDHEN, CDR2 SYDVKM. Deletions cut 5 bases from V and 8 bases from J, with 13 bases between. The CDR3 nucleotides read TGTGCCAGCAGTCGGGAGTCGGCGGATTCACCCCTCCACTTT. It yields the protein CASSRESADSPLHF. Full variable domain (remainder filled in from reference TRBV28 and TRBJ1-6): DVKVTQSSRYLVKRTGEKVFLECVQDMDHENMFWYRQDPGLGLRLIYFSYDVKMKEKGDIPEGYSVSREKKERFSLILESASTNQTSMYLCASSRESADSPLHFGNGTRLTVT.

There are a few counts of this clone. The rearrangement joins TRBV14 to TRBJ2-7, with unresolved D. Germline V gene lookup returns CDR1 SGHDN and CDR2 FVKESK. The ends were cut back, 1 base at V and 0 bases at J, with 16 bases in the middle. CDR3 length equals 17 residues. CDR3 DNA: TGTGCCAGCAGCCAAGGGGCCTGGCAGTCCAACTCCTACGAGCAGTACTTC. Amino acids: CASSQGAWQSNSYEQYF.

The gene calls are TRBV5-5 and TRBJ2-3, with a tentative D call TRBD2 (5 bases). Germline CDR1 SGHKS, CDR2 YYEKEE (reference sequence). V lost 3 bases and J 1 base, leaving 15 bases between the germline ends. The CDR3 totals 16 residues. The CDR3 loop is CASSWTHSTGTDTQYF. As DNA, the CDR3 is TGTGCCAGCAGCTGGACTCATTCAACGGGCACAGATACGCAGTATTTT.

This clone has just a few counts. The rearrangement links TRBV7-2 to TRBJ2-5; maybe TRBD2 (6 bases). Trimming cost V 3 bases and J 5 bases, with 10 bases left between them. CDR3 length: 13 amino acids. The germline V gene has CDR1 SGHTA and CDR2 FQGNSA. CDR3 bases: TGTGCCAGCAGCTTTCGGGGGTCGGAGACCCAGTACTTC. The encoded protein is CASSFRGSETQYF.